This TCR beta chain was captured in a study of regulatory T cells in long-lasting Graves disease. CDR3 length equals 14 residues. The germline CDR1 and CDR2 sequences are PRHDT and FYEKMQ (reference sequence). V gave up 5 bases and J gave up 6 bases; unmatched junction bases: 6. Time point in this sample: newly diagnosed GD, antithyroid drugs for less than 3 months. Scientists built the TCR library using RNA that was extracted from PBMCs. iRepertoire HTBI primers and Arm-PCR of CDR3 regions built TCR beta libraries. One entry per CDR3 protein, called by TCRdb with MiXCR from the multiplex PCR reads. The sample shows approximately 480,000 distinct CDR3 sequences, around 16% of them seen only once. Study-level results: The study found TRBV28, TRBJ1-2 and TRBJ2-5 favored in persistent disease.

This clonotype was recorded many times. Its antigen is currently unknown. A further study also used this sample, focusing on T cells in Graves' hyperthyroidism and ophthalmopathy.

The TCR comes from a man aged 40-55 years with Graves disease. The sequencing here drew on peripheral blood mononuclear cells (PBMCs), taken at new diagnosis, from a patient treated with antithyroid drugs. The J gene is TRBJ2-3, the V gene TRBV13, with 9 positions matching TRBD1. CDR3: CASSLGTGYDTQYF. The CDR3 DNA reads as TGTGCCAGCAGCCTGGGGACAGGGTACGATACGCAGTATTTT.